This T cell receptor (beta chain) came from a study of T cell repertoires in cytomegalovirus infection. Study-level information: Carrying CMV and the relevant HLA type showed in public TCR beta signatures.

TCRdb processed the reads anew with MiXCR; each CDR3 protein has one entry. Of a few hundred thousand distinct CDR3 sequences listed, more than 8% are singletons. Findings of the study overall: There were HLA-C-restricted CMV-specific TCR beta clonotypes dominating the ex vivo response. Based on cumulative public TCR beta family frequency, carriers of CMV plus the relevant HLA were identified.

This clonotype has a count of ten or more. Its target is unknown. V lost 3 bases to trimming and J lost 4 bases, with 16 bases between them. The CDR3 covers 15 residues. The germline gives CDR1 DFQATT, CDR2 SNEGSKA (reference sequence). The chain employs TRBV20-1 and TRBJ2-1, with D possibly being TRBD2 (6 bases). The sequence came from a human donor in good health (CMV status not recorded). Some clones in this sample may be carry-over from other donors' samples. Sequenced: PBMCs. The CDR3 DNA sequence: TGCAGTGCTAGGGAGGGGAGAGAATTTTACAATGAGCAGTTCTTC. It translates to CSAREGREFYNEQFF.